This TCR beta chain was sequenced for a study of low-dose radiotherapy and immunotherapy resistance in tumors. As for the study in general: Intravenous administration to patients comprised nivolumab at 240 mg every two weeks and ipilimumab at 1 mg/kg every six weeks. Intravenous cyclophosphamide at 200 mg/m2 preceded radiation and immunotherapy by one day, every two weeks.

The CDR3 loop spans 13 amino acids. Trimming stripped 3 bases from V and 3 bases from J, with 9 bases between. Germline assignment: CDR1 GTSNPN and CDR2 SVGIG (reference sequence). Gene-specific TRAV and TRBV primers were used for first-strand cDNA, covering alpha and beta chains. TCR amplification used approximately 19 PCR cycles, a constant-region primer and a V-primer adapter. TCRdb ran MiXCR on the reads and lists one entry per CDR3 protein. The sample lists approximately 14,000 distinct CDR3 sequences; 60% to 80% were seen once. The chain carries TRBV30 and TRBJ2-1, with D perhaps matching TRBD1 (6 bases). The sequence was obtained from a human donor with advanced metastatic prostate, ovarian, gallbladder or colorectal cancer (not recorded which). This table probably holds off-target reads from a library built for another chain. DNA of the CDR3: TGTGCCTGGAGGGACAGCTTCTACAATGAGCAGTTCTTC. Translated: CAWRDSFYNEQFF.